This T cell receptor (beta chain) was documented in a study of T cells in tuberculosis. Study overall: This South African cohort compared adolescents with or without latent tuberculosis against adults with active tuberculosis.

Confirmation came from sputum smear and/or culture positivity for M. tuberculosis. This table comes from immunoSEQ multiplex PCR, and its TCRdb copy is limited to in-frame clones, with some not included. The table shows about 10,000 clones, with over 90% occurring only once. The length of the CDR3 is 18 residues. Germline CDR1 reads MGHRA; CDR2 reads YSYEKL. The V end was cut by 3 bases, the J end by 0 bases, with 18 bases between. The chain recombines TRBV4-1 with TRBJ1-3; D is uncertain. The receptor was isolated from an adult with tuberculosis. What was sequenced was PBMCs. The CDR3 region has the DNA TGCGCCAGCAGCCAGGTGGACTTAGGGCTCATCTCTGGAAACACCATATATTTT. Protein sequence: CASSQVDLGLISGNTIYF.